This is a list of T cell receptor beta chains from one sample in a study of CD8 T cells in Susac syndrome. MiXCR was run by TCRdb on the immunoSEQ multiplex PCR reads, yielding one entry per CDR3 protein. This sample has under 200,000 distinct CDR3 sequences, with 85% to 95% found just once. Source material: CD8+ T cells from PBMCs. Receptors originate from a human donor with Susac syndrome. Each CDR3 is given with its conserved first and last residue. A D gene is named only where the DNA matches it firmly. Clone sizes are given selectively: once, few, many, or a class where the clone is expanded.

CDR3nt: TGTGCCACCAGTGGCTTGGGGGCAGATACGCAGTATTTT
CDR3aa: CATSGLGADTQYF
j_gene: TRBJ2-3
abundance: .
v_gene: TRBV24-1
d_gene: .

CDR3nt: TGTGCCAGCAGTTACGGGACAGGGGTATCCCAGTTCTTC
CDR3aa: CASSYGTGVSQFF
j_gene: TRBJ2-1
abundance: .
v_gene: TRBV6-5
d_gene: TRBD1

CDR3nt: TGTGCCAGCAGCTCCGGGACAAATTCGCATAAGTCCTACGAGCAGTACTTC
CDR3aa: CASSSGTNSHKSYEQYF
j_gene: TRBJ2-7
abundance: .
v_gene: TRBV7-9
d_gene: .

CDR3nt: TGCAGTGCTAGAGACCCATACACAGAAGCGCAGCCCCAGCATTTT
CDR3aa: CSARDPYTEAQPQHF
j_gene: TRBJ1-5
abundance: .
v_gene: TRBV20-1
d_gene: .

CDR3nt: TGTGCCACCACTCCGACAGGGAGTTTCACGGCCGGGGAGCTGTTTTTT
CDR3aa: CATTPTGSFTAGELFF
j_gene: TRBJ2-2
abundance: .
v_gene: TRBV15
d_gene: TRBD1

CDR3nt: TGCGCCAGCAGCTTGGGGGGTGATAACGAGCAGTACTTC
CDR3aa: CASSLGGDNEQYF
j_gene: TRBJ2-7
abundance: .
v_gene: TRBV5-1
d_gene: .

CDR3nt: TGTGCCAGCAGCGTGGGAGTTGACAGGGGTTGGGGCACTGAAGCTTTCTTT
CDR3aa: CASSVGVDRGWGTEAFF
j_gene: TRBJ1-1
abundance: .
v_gene: TRBV9
d_gene: TRBD1

CDR3nt: TGTGCCAGCAGAATAGCTTCTAGATCCTACAATGAGCAGTTCTTC
CDR3aa: CASRIASRSYNEQFF
j_gene: TRBJ2-1
abundance: .
v_gene: TRBV6-5
d_gene: .

CDR3nt: TGTGCCAGCAGTCCTGAAGCAGCCTGGGATGAGCAGTTCTTC
CDR3aa: CASSPEAAWDEQFF
j_gene: TRBJ2-1
abundance: .
v_gene: TRBV27
d_gene: .

CDR3nt: TGTGCCAGCAGCGTGGAGACCTTACGATACAATGAGCAGTTCTTC
CDR3aa: CASSVETLRYNEQFF
j_gene: TRBJ2-1
abundance: .
v_gene: TRBV5-6
d_gene: .

CDR3nt: TGTGCCAGCGCCCCAGCGGGGGCCGGGGGCTATGGCTACACCTTC
CDR3aa: CASAPAGAGGYGYTF
j_gene: TRBJ1-2
abundance: .
v_gene: TRBV6-2/TRBV6-3
d_gene: .

CDR3nt: TGTGCCAGTGGACAGGGGGCCGCGAACACCGGGGAGCTGTTTTTT
CDR3aa: CASGQGAANTGELFF
j_gene: TRBJ2-2
abundance: .
v_gene: TRBV19
d_gene: TRBD1

CDR3nt: TGTGCCAGCAAGGGGGAGTGGTCGAATCAGCCCCAGCATTTT
CDR3aa: CASKGEWSNQPQHF
j_gene: TRBJ1-5
abundance: few
v_gene: TRBV27
d_gene: .

CDR3nt: TGTGCCACCTCTCCGGGGGGAAACACTGAAGCTTTCTTT
CDR3aa: CATSPGGNTEAFF
j_gene: TRBJ1-1
abundance: few
v_gene: TRBV2
d_gene: .

CDR3nt: TGTGCCAGCACTATACAGGGGCCAGATACGCAGTATTTT
CDR3aa: CASTIQGPDTQYF
j_gene: TRBJ2-3
abundance: .
v_gene: TRBV12-3/TRBV12-4
d_gene: TRBD1

CDR3nt: TGTGCCAGCAGTTTATTCGGACAGGAAACCTACGAGCAGTACTTC
CDR3aa: CASSLFGQETYEQYF
j_gene: TRBJ2-7
abundance: .
v_gene: TRBV27
d_gene: TRBD1

CDR3nt: TGCGCCAGCAGCCAGGGACAGGGAGATGGCTACACCTTC
CDR3aa: CASSQGQGDGYTF
j_gene: TRBJ1-2
abundance: few
v_gene: TRBV5-1
d_gene: TRBD1

CDR3nt: TGTGCCAGCGCCTCGGGACAGGGCTATCAGCCCCAGCATTTT
CDR3aa: CASASGQGYQPQHF
j_gene: TRBJ1-5
abundance: .
v_gene: TRBV25-1
d_gene: TRBD1

CDR3nt: TGTGCCACCAAGGAAGGGAACACTGAAGCTTTCTTT
CDR3aa: CATKEGNTEAFF
j_gene: TRBJ1-1
abundance: .
v_gene: TRBV15
d_gene: .

CDR3nt: TGTGCCAGCACCCCCCTTGCTGGGGCCAACGTCCTGACTTTC
CDR3aa: CASTPLAGANVLTF
j_gene: TRBJ2-6
abundance: .
v_gene: TRBV2
d_gene: .

CDR3nt: TGTGCCAGTAGTATGACCCGGACCGGCTACACCTTC
CDR3aa: CASSMTRTGYTF
j_gene: TRBJ1-2
abundance: once
v_gene: TRBV19
d_gene: .

CDR3nt: TGTGCCACCAGCAGAGGGGCCCGGGATGCCTACGAGCAGTACTTC
CDR3aa: CATSRGARDAYEQYF
j_gene: TRBJ2-7
abundance: .
v_gene: TRBV15
d_gene: .

CDR3nt: TGTGCCAGCAGCCAAGAAGGCGGACTGGTAAATGAGCAGTTCTTC
CDR3aa: CASSQEGGLVNEQFF
j_gene: TRBJ2-1
abundance: .
v_gene: TRBV3-1
d_gene: .

CDR3nt: TGCAGTGCCACGGCGACCTACGAGCAGTACTTC
CDR3aa: CSATATYEQYF
j_gene: TRBJ2-7
abundance: .
v_gene: TRBV20-1
d_gene: .

CDR3nt: TGCAGCGTTGAAGAGAGAACGGGCTACGAGCAGTACTTC
CDR3aa: CSVEERTGYEQYF
j_gene: TRBJ2-7
abundance: .
v_gene: TRBV29-1
d_gene: .

CDR3nt: TGCGCCAGCAGCCCCGGGACATGGGACTATGGCTACACCTTC
CDR3aa: CASSPGTWDYGYTF
j_gene: TRBJ1-2
abundance: .
v_gene: TRBV5-1
d_gene: .

CDR3nt: TGTGCTAGTGCCTCGGACAGTTACGAGCAGTACTTC
CDR3aa: CASASDSYEQYF
j_gene: TRBJ2-7
abundance: .
v_gene: TRBV12-5
d_gene: .

CDR3nt: TGCAGTGCTCCTCCCCCGGGACGGCTGCACTATGGCTACACCTTC
CDR3aa: CSAPPPGRLHYGYTF
j_gene: TRBJ1-2
abundance: .
v_gene: TRBV20-1
d_gene: .

CDR3nt: TGTGCCAGCAGCACCACCCACGGGGGCTACGAGCAGTACTTC
CDR3aa: CASSTTHGGYEQYF
j_gene: TRBJ2-7
abundance: once
v_gene: TRBV9
d_gene: .

CDR3nt: TGTGCCAGCCGCCATGGGCGGGAGGGTTACAATGAGCAGTTCTTC
CDR3aa: CASRHGREGYNEQFF
j_gene: TRBJ2-1
abundance: once
v_gene: TRBV27
d_gene: TRBD2

CDR3nt: TGTGCCAGCAGTTACTTAGGGGAAAGCAACTACGAGCAGTACTTC
CDR3aa: CASSYLGESNYEQYF
j_gene: TRBJ2-7
abundance: .
v_gene: TRBV6-5
d_gene: .

CDR3nt: TGTGCCAGCAGCAACGTACCCGGGGAGCTGTTTTTT
CDR3aa: CASSNVPGELFF
j_gene: TRBJ2-2
abundance: once
v_gene: TRBV7-9
d_gene: .

CDR3nt: TGTGCCAGCAGCTTAGTCACAGGGACCACTGAAGCTTTCTTT
CDR3aa: CASSLVTGTTEAFF
j_gene: TRBJ1-1
abundance: .
v_gene: TRBV11-2
d_gene: .

CDR3nt: TGTGCCAGCAGCTTAACCCCGGGGTTAAATGAGCAGTTCTTC
CDR3aa: CASSLTPGLNEQFF
j_gene: TRBJ2-1
abundance: .
v_gene: TRBV7-8
d_gene: .

CDR3nt: TGTGCTAGCAGCCGACAGGGGAGAGAGACCCAGTACTTC
CDR3aa: CASSRQGRETQYF
j_gene: TRBJ2-5
abundance: few
v_gene: TRBV7-7
d_gene: TRBD1

CDR3nt: TGTGCCACAGACTCCCCCCCCGACAATGAGCAGTTCTTC
CDR3aa: CATDSPPDNEQFF
j_gene: TRBJ2-1
abundance: .
v_gene: TRBV15
d_gene: .

CDR3nt: TGCGCCAGCAGCCCTTGGGGTCTTGAGACCCAGTACTTC
CDR3aa: CASSPWGLETQYF
j_gene: TRBJ2-5
abundance: .
v_gene: TRBV4-1
d_gene: .

CDR3nt: TGTGCCAGCAGCTTAGTGGTGGCGGGCCGATCCTACGAGCAGTACTTC
CDR3aa: CASSLVVAGRSYEQYF
j_gene: TRBJ2-7
abundance: .
v_gene: TRBV7-2
d_gene: .

CDR3nt: TGCAGTGCTACGAGCGGGATCTCCTACGAGCAGTACTTC
CDR3aa: CSATSGISYEQYF
j_gene: TRBJ2-7
abundance: once
v_gene: TRBV20-1
d_gene: TRBD2

CDR3nt: TGTGCCAGCTCACCACGGATACTAGCGGGAGGCCCGGAGTTCTTC
CDR3aa: CASSPRILAGGPEFF
j_gene: TRBJ2-1
abundance: .
v_gene: TRBV18
d_gene: TRBD2